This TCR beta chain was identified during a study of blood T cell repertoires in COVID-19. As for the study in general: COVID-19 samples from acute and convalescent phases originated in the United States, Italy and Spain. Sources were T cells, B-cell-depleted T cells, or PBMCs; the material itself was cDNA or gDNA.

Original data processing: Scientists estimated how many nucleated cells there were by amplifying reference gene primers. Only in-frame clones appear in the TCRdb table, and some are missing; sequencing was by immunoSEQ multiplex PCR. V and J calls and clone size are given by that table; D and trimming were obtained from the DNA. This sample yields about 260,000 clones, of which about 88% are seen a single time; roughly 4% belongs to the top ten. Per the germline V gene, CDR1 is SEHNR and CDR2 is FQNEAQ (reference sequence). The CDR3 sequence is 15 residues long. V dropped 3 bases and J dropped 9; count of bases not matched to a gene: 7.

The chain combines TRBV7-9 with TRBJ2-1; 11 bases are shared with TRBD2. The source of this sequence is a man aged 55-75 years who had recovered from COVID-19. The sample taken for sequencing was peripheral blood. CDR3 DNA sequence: TGTGCCAGCAGCTTCTTAGCGGGGGGGAACGTTGAGCAGTTCTTC. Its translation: CASSFLAGGNVEQFF.